This entry concerns a single TCR beta chain. This specimen belongs to a study of long-term antiretroviral therapy in people with HIV. Across the whole study: The immediate-ART recommendation dates to 2015, and the earliest samples predate it by about a decade.

V was clipped by 3 bases and J by 3 bases; unmatched bases: 6. Germline V gene sequence: CDR1 PRHDT, CDR2 FYEKMQ (reference sequence). The CDR3 contains 15 residues. Survey-level resolution applied to immunoSEQ assay v3.0. The protocol was immunoSEQ multiplex PCR, while the TCRdb copy is restricted to in-frame clones and leaves out a portion. The table has some 28,000 clones, 80% seen once; the top ten hold 7.3%. The V and J genes are TRBV13 and TRBJ2-7; TRBD1 matches at 9 bases. The material sequenced was unsorted PBMCs, taken 0.3 years after starting antiretroviral therapy. The receptor was isolated from a middle-aged man with HIV. CDR3: CASSLAGTGRYEQYF. In nucleotides, the CDR3 is TGTGCCAGCAGCTTGGCCGGGACAGGGCGCTACGAGCAGTACTTC.